This is a list of T cell receptor beta chains from one sample in a study of cytomegalovirus exposure and HLA in healthy donors. The assay was immunoSEQ multiplex PCR, and TCRdb's table has in-frame clones only and misses some. The table shows about 120,000 clones, with 9.5% occurring only once. Sequencing input: PBMCs. All receptors derive from a young man in good health and CMV-seronegative. Both conserved end residues are part of each CDR3. The D gene is left open where the match is weak. Size is omitted from some rows. Given values are once, few, many or a class for expanded clones.

abundance | j_gene | d_gene | v_gene | CDR3nt | CDR3aa
NA | TRBJ2-1 | TRBD2 | TRBV4-1 | TGCGCCAGCAGCCAAGAAGGGAAGGCTAGCGGCAATGAGCAGTTCTTC | CASSQEGKASGNEQFF
few | TRBJ2-1 | NA | TRBV19 | TGTGCCAGTAGTATTATAGCGGTTAACAATGAGCAGTTCTTC | CASSIIAVNNEQFF
few | TRBJ2-5 | NA | TRBV4-1 | TGCGCCAGCAGCCATCTCACAGGGGCGGGGGAGACCCAGTACTTC | CASSHLTGAGETQYF
NA | TRBJ2-2 | TRBD2 | TRBV4-3 | TGCGCCAGCAGCCGAAATGTGGGGGGGGAACCAAATTCACCCGGGGAGCTGTTTTTT | CASSRNVGGEPNSPGELFF
NA | TRBJ1-5 | TRBD1 | TRBV2 | TGTGCCAGCAGTGAAGCGACAGGGCCAGGCAATCAGCCCCAGCATTTT | CASSEATGPGNQPQHF
NA | TRBJ1-6 | NA | TRBV5-1 | TGCGCCAGCAGCTTGACAGGGATAGACAATTCACCCCTCCACTTT | CASSLTGIDNSPLHF
NA | TRBJ2-3 | TRBD2 | TRBV15 | TGTGCCACCAGCGGGGACCAGCGGGGGGATGTTACGCAGTATTTT | CATSGDQRGDVTQYF
NA | TRBJ2-2 | TRBD2 | TRBV30 | TGTGCCTGGTCCAGCGGGAGGAACACCGGGGAGCTGTTTTTT | CAWSSGRNTGELFF
few | TRBJ2-7 | TRBD2 | TRBV6-1 | TGTGCCAGCAGTGGCGGACTAGCGAACTCCTACGAGCAGTACTTC | CASSGGLANSYEQYF
few | TRBJ2-3 | TRBD1 | TRBV12-5 | TGTGCTAGTGGTCTCGGGACAGCTAAGGGTACGCAGTATTTT | CASGLGTAKGTQYF
NA | TRBJ1-6 | NA | TRBV7-9 | TGTGCCAGCAGCTTCGTCCAGGGGAATTCACCCCTCCACTTT | CASSFVQGNSPLHF
few | TRBJ2-1 | NA | TRBV7-5 | TGTGCCAGAAGCTTAGAGTCTAGCGGGGGCCACAATGAGCAGTTCTTC | CARSLESSGGHNEQFF
NA | TRBJ1-3 | TRBD1 | TRBV12-5 | TGTGCTAGTGCCGGGACAGGGGGAGGAAACACCATATATTTT | CASAGTGGGNTIYF
NA | TRBJ2-5 | TRBD1 | TRBV2 | TGTGCCAGCAGTACGCAGGGGGCGGAAGAGACCCAGTACTTC | CASSTQGAEETQYF
NA | TRBJ2-7 | TRBD2 | TRBV9 | TGTGCCAGCAGCGCGGGGACTAGCGGGAGCTCCTACGAGCAGTACTTC | CASSAGTSGSSYEQYF
NA | TRBJ2-3 | TRBD2 | TRBV6-5 | TGTGCCAGCAGTTACGGCGGGGGGGCAGATACGCAGTATTTT | CASSYGGGADTQYF
NA | TRBJ1-1 | NA | TRBV15 | TGTGCCACCAACTTAGACAGGTTGAACACTGAAGCTTTCTTT | CATNLDRLNTEAFF